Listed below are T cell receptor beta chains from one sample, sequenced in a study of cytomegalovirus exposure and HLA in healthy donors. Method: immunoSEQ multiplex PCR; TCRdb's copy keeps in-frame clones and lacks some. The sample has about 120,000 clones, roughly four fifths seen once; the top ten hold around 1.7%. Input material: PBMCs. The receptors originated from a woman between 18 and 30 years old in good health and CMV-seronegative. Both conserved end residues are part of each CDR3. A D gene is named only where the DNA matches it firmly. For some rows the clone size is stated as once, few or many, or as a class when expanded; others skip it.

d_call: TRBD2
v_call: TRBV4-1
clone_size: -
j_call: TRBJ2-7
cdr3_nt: TGCGCCAGCAGCCAGGCGACCGGGGGGGCCATCTCCTACGAGCAGTACTTC
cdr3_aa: CASSQATGGAISYEQYF

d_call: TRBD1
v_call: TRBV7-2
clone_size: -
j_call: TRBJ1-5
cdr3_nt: TGTGCCAGCAGCTCGGACAGGGGTCAGCCCCAGCATTTT
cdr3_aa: CASSSDRGQPQHF

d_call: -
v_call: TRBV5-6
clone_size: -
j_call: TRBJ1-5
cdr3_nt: TGTGCCAGCAGCTTGGGACAGGAAAATCAGCCCCAGCATTTT
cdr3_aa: CASSLGQENQPQHF

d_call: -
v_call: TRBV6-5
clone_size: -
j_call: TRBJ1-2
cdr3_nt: TGTGCCAGCAGCCACAGGGAGTTCTATGGCTACACCTTC
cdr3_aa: CASSHREFYGYTF

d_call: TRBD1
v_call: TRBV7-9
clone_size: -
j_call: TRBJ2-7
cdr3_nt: TGTGCCAGCAGTATGACCCCGGACAGGGGGACCTACGAGCAGTACTTC
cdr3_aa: CASSMTPDRGTYEQYF

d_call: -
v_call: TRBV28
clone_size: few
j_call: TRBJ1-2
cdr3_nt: TGTGCCAGCAGTTTTAATAGGGGGTTCGGCTATGGCTACACCTTC
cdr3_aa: CASSFNRGFGYGYTF

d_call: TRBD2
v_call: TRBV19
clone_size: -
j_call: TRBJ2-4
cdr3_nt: TGTGCCAGTAGTACCGGGGGGGAACAGAGAAACATTCAGTACTTC
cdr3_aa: CASSTGGEQRNIQYF

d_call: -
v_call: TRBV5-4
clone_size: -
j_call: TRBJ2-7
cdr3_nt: TGTGCCAGCAGCTTGGACCAGGGCACACGCCACGAGCAGTACTTC
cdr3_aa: CASSLDQGTRHEQYF

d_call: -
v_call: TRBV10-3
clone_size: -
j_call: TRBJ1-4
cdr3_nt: TGTGCCATCAGTGAATCAGGGCCCGGGGGGTCAGATGAAAAACTGTTTTTT
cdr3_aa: CAISESGPGGSDEKLFF

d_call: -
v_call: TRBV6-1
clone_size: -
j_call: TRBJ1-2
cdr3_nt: TGTGCCAGCAGTGAAAACAGATACTATGGCTACACCTTC
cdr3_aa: CASSENRYYGYTF

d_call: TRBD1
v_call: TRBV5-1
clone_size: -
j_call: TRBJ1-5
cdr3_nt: TGCGCCAGCAGCGCCGGGACAGGGGGCCAGCCCCAGCATTTT
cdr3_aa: CASSAGTGGQPQHF

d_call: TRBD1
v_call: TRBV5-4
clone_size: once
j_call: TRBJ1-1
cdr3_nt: TGTGCCAGGGGAACAGGGGGGAATATTCACACTGAAGCTTTCTTT
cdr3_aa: CARGTGGNIHTEAFF

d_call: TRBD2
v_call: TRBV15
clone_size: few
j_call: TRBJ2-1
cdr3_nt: TGTGCCACCAGCAGAGATCGGCGGCGGGAGGTCAATGAGCAGTTCTTC
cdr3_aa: CATSRDRRREVNEQFF

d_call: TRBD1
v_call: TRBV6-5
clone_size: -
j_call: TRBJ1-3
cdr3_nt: TGTGCCAGCAGCCCAGACAGGGGGCGAGGAAACACCATATATTTT
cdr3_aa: CASSPDRGRGNTIYF

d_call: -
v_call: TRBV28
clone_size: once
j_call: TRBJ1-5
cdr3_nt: TGTGCCAGCAGTTTAACAGACACACACAATCAGCCCCAGCATTTT
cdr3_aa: CASSLTDTHNQPQHF

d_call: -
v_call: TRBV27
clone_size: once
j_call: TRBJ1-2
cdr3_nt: TGTGCCAGCAGTCCCCGGGGGAGAAGAGGATCTGGCTACACCTTC
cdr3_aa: CASSPRGRRGSGYTF

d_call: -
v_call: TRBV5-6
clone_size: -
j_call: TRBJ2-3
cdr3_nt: TGTGCCAGCAGCTTGGGTACTTACACAGATACGCAGTATTTT
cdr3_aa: CASSLGTYTDTQYF

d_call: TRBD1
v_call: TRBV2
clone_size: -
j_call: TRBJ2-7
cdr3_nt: TGTGCCAGCAGCTTCGGACAGGGGGGATCCTACGAGCAGTACTTC
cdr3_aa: CASSFGQGGSYEQYF

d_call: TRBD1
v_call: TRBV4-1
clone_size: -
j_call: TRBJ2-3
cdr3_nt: TGCGCCAGCAGCCAAGTTAAAGGGACAGGCGCGGGTTGGGGCACAGATACGCAGTATTTT
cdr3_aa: CASSQVKGTGAGWGTDTQYF

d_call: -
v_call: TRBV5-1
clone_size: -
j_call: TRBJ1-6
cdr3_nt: TGCGCCAGCAGCTTGGACTCGCGCGGCAATAATTCACCCCTCCACTTT
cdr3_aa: CASSLDSRGNNSPLHF

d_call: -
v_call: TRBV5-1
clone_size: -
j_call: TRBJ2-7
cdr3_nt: TGCGCCAGCAGCTTGGCCCGCGAGGCTTACGAGCAGTACTTC
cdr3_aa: CASSLAREAYEQYF

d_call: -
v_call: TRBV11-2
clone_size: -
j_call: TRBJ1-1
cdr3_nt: TGTGCCAGCAGCTTAGGTCCTGGGGAGCGTGCTTTCTTT
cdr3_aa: CASSLGPGERAFF